This is a list of T cell receptor beta chains from one sample in a study of cytomegalovirus exposure and HLA in healthy donors. The repertoire was sequenced with immunoSEQ multiplex PCR; TCRdb's copy has only in-frame clones and lacks some. The data show around 140,000 clones, with 75% to 90% seen just once and roughly 2.8% held by the top ten. Source material: PBMCs. These receptors all stem from a young woman in good health and CMV-seronegative. Both conserved end residues are part of each CDR3. D genes are given only for firm matches. A row's size may be missing; if present it is once, few, many or a size class.

J gene: TRBJ2-3
V gene: TRBV6-6
clone size: .
D gene: .
CDR3 protein: CASSYGSRGSTDTQYF
CDR3 DNA: TGTGCCAGCAGTTACGGGAGTAGAGGCAGCACAGATACGCAGTATTTT

J gene: TRBJ1-6
V gene: TRBV7-9
clone size: .
D gene: TRBD1
CDR3 protein: CASSLGTGGLPPLHF
CDR3 DNA: TGTGCCAGCAGCTTAGGGACAGGGGGCCTACCACCCCTCCACTTT

J gene: TRBJ2-1
V gene: TRBV2
clone size: once
D gene: TRBD2
CDR3 protein: CASSETSGGYNEQFF
CDR3 DNA: TGTGCCAGCAGTGAGACTAGCGGGGGGTACAATGAGCAGTTCTTC

J gene: TRBJ2-5
V gene: TRBV5-6
clone size: many
D gene: .
CDR3 protein: CASHPHSYQETQYF
CDR3 DNA: TGTGCCAGCCACCCCCACAGCTACCAAGAGACCCAGTACTTC

J gene: TRBJ2-5
V gene: TRBV6-4
clone size: once
D gene: TRBD2
CDR3 protein: CASSAEAGGHETQYF
CDR3 DNA: TGTGCCAGCAGTGCAGAAGCGGGAGGACACGAGACCCAGTACTTC

J gene: TRBJ1-1
V gene: TRBV4-3
clone size: few
D gene: .
CDR3 protein: CASSQEVIRVAEAFF
CDR3 DNA: TGCGCCAGCAGCCAAGAAGTGATCCGGGTTGCCGAAGCTTTCTTT

J gene: TRBJ1-5
V gene: TRBV25-1
clone size: .
D gene: TRBD1
CDR3 protein: CASSARTGSEPQHF
CDR3 DNA: TGTGCCAGCAGTGCCCGGACAGGGTCTGAGCCCCAGCATTTT

J gene: TRBJ1-2
V gene: TRBV7-9
clone size: .
D gene: TRBD1
CDR3 protein: CASSLTGTGGNYGYTF
CDR3 DNA: TGTGCCAGCAGCCTCACCGGGACAGGGGGCAACTATGGCTACACCTTC

J gene: TRBJ2-5
V gene: TRBV27
clone size: .
D gene: .
CDR3 protein: CASSRTTGIWETQYF
CDR3 DNA: TGTGCCAGCAGTCGCACTACAGGGATCTGGGAGACCCAGTACTTC

J gene: TRBJ1-2
V gene: TRBV10-3
clone size: .
D gene: TRBD1
CDR3 protein: CAISESYPGQGDYGYTF
CDR3 DNA: TGTGCCATCAGTGAGTCCTATCCGGGACAGGGTGACTATGGCTACACCTTC

J gene: TRBJ1-5
V gene: TRBV10-3
clone size: once
D gene: .
CDR3 protein: CAISESGREGNQPQHF
CDR3 DNA: TGTGCCATCAGTGAGTCTGGCAGGGAGGGCAATCAGCCCCAGCATTTT

J gene: TRBJ2-7
V gene: TRBV7-3
clone size: .
D gene: .
CDR3 protein: CASSLGGARTYEQYF
CDR3 DNA: TGTGCCAGCAGCTTAGGTGGGGCTAGGACCTACGAGCAGTACTTC

J gene: TRBJ1-1
V gene: TRBV19
clone size: .
D gene: .
CDR3 protein: CASRRDRLNTEAFF
CDR3 DNA: TGTGCCAGTAGGCGTGACAGGCTGAACACTGAAGCTTTCTTT

J gene: TRBJ2-3
V gene: TRBV10-1
clone size: .
D gene: TRBD2
CDR3 protein: CASREGEWDTQYF
CDR3 DNA: TGCGCCAGCCGGGAGGGGGAGTGGGATACGCAGTATTTT

J gene: TRBJ1-5
V gene: TRBV9
clone size: .
D gene: TRBD1
CDR3 protein: CASSETGGGQPQHF
CDR3 DNA: TGTGCCAGCAGCGAGACAGGGGGCGGGCAGCCCCAGCATTTT

J gene: TRBJ2-7
V gene: TRBV28
clone size: .
D gene: .
CDR3 protein: CASTPPAGNYEQYF
CDR3 DNA: TGTGCCAGCACCCCCCCGGCAGGCAACTACGAGCAGTACTTC

J gene: TRBJ1-1
V gene: TRBV27
clone size: .
D gene: .
CDR3 protein: CASRQWEGGWNTEAFF
CDR3 DNA: TGTGCCAGCAGACAGTGGGAGGGGGGGTGGAACACTGAAGCTTTCTTT

J gene: TRBJ2-2
V gene: TRBV7-7
clone size: .
D gene: TRBD2
CDR3 protein: CASSLGAGEGAGELFF
CDR3 DNA: TGTGCCAGCAGCTTAGGGGCGGGGGAAGGAGCCGGGGAGCTGTTTTTT

J gene: TRBJ2-2
V gene: TRBV5-1
clone size: .
D gene: TRBD2
CDR3 protein: CASSPETSGNTGELFF
CDR3 DNA: TGCGCCAGCAGCCCAGAGACTAGCGGGAACACCGGGGAGCTGTTTTTT

J gene: TRBJ2-5
V gene: TRBV2
clone size: .
D gene: TRBD1
CDR3 protein: CASRDRVEETQYF
CDR3 DNA: TGTGCCAGCAGGGACAGGGTTGAGGAGACCCAGTACTTC

J gene: TRBJ1-2
V gene: TRBV7-9
clone size: .
D gene: TRBD1
CDR3 protein: CASRAYRGRYYGYTF
CDR3 DNA: TGTGCCAGCAGGGCTTACAGGGGGCGTTACTATGGCTACACCTTC

J gene: TRBJ2-7
V gene: TRBV14
clone size: .
D gene: TRBD2
CDR3 protein: CASSLAGGPYEQYF
CDR3 DNA: TGTGCCAGCAGCCTAGCGGGAGGCCCCTACGAGCAGTACTTC

J gene: TRBJ2-5
V gene: TRBV5-1
clone size: .
D gene: TRBD2
CDR3 protein: CASSRGLTSGQETQYF
CDR3 DNA: TGCGCCAGCAGCCGTGGATTAACTAGCGGCCAAGAGACCCAGTACTTC

J gene: TRBJ1-1
V gene: TRBV9
clone size: .
D gene: TRBD1
CDR3 protein: CASSEGQSLNTEAFF
CDR3 DNA: TGTGCCAGCAGCGAGGGACAGAGCCTGAACACTGAAGCTTTCTTT

J gene: TRBJ2-7
V gene: TRBV7-2
clone size: few
D gene: .
CDR3 protein: CASRGRTASYEQYF
CDR3 DNA: TGTGCCAGCAGAGGTAGGACAGCGTCCTACGAGCAGTACTTC

J gene: TRBJ2-3
V gene: TRBV7-9
clone size: .
D gene: TRBD2
CDR3 protein: CASSLGTSWNTQYF
CDR3 DNA: TGTGCCAGCAGCCTCGGGACTAGTTGGAATACGCAGTATTTT

J gene: TRBJ2-3
V gene: TRBV19
clone size: .
D gene: .
CDR3 protein: CASRGRERTQYF
CDR3 DNA: TGTGCCAGTCGTGGTAGAGAACGTACGCAGTATTTT

J gene: TRBJ2-2
V gene: TRBV19
clone size: .
D gene: .
CDR3 protein: CASSKLDTGELFF
CDR3 DNA: TGTGCCAGTAGTAAGCTAGACACCGGGGAGCTGTTTTTT

J gene: TRBJ2-1
V gene: TRBV29-1
clone size: few
D gene: TRBD1
CDR3 protein: CSVERGQGTNEQFF
CDR3 DNA: TGCAGCGTTGAAAGGGGACAGGGGACCAATGAGCAGTTCTTC

J gene: TRBJ2-1
V gene: TRBV10-1
clone size: .
D gene: .
CDR3 protein: CASSEVGGFNEQFF
CDR3 DNA: TGCGCCAGCAGTGAGGTAGGGGGATTCAATGAGCAGTTCTTC

J gene: TRBJ1-2
V gene: TRBV5-6
clone size: .
D gene: TRBD1
CDR3 protein: CASSLAQGAHPGYTF
CDR3 DNA: TGTGCCAGCAGCTTGGCACAGGGGGCGCATCCAGGCTACACCTTC

J gene: TRBJ1-2
V gene: TRBV5-8
clone size: .
D gene: .
CDR3 protein: CASSRGVSMAFYGYTF
CDR3 DNA: TGTGCCAGCAGCCGAGGCGTTTCTATGGCTTTCTATGGCTACACCTTC

J gene: TRBJ2-5
V gene: TRBV5-1
clone size: once
D gene: TRBD2
CDR3 protein: CASSLGTSGSQETQYF
CDR3 DNA: TGCGCCAGCAGCTTGGGGACTAGCGGGAGCCAAGAGACCCAGTACTTC

J gene: TRBJ1-5
V gene: TRBV7-2
clone size: .
D gene: TRBD1
CDR3 protein: CASSDGQGAEQPQHF
CDR3 DNA: TGTGCCAGCAGCGACGGACAGGGGGCGGAACAGCCCCAGCATTTT

J gene: TRBJ1-1
V gene: TRBV5-1
clone size: .
D gene: .
CDR3 protein: CASSSTTGGTEAFF
CDR3 DNA: TGCGCCAGCAGCTCCACCACCGGGGGCACTGAAGCTTTCTTT

J gene: TRBJ1-3
V gene: TRBV2
clone size: .
D gene: .
CDR3 protein: CASSDRLFSGNTIYF
CDR3 DNA: TGTGCCAGCAGTGACCGACTCTTCTCTGGAAACACCATATATTTT

J gene: TRBJ2-5
V gene: TRBV6-1
clone size: .
D gene: .
CDR3 protein: CASSEAQVSQETQYF
CDR3 DNA: TGTGCCAGCAGTGAAGCTCAGGTCAGCCAAGAGACCCAGTACTTC

J gene: TRBJ2-7
V gene: TRBV4-2
clone size: .
D gene: TRBD2
CDR3 protein: CASSQDRTRWRERVYEQYF
CDR3 DNA: TGTGCCAGCAGCCAAGATCGTACTAGGTGGCGGGAGCGGGTCTACGAGCAGTACTTC

J gene: TRBJ2-7
V gene: TRBV25-1
clone size: .
D gene: .
CDR3 protein: CASSRQGIDEQYF
CDR3 DNA: TGTGCCAGCAGTAGGCAGGGGATTGACGAGCAGTACTTC

J gene: TRBJ1-1
V gene: TRBV27
clone size: .
D gene: .
CDR3 protein: CASSFQGRFAEAFF
CDR3 DNA: TGTGCCAGCAGTTTTCAGGGGAGATTCGCTGAAGCTTTCTTT

J gene: TRBJ2-2
V gene: TRBV7-9
clone size: .
D gene: .
CDR3 protein: CASSLTAQVTGELFF
CDR3 DNA: TGTGCCAGCAGCTTAACGGCACAGGTAACCGGGGAGCTGTTTTTT

J gene: TRBJ2-3
V gene: TRBV11-2
clone size: .
D gene: .
CDR3 protein: CASSLDLAPDTQYF
CDR3 DNA: TGTGCCAGCAGCTTAGATCTAGCGCCAGATACGCAGTATTTT

J gene: TRBJ2-7
V gene: TRBV5-5
clone size: .
D gene: TRBD2
CDR3 protein: CASSLAASGSTYEQYF
CDR3 DNA: TGTGCCAGCAGCTTGGCTGCTAGCGGGAGTACATACGAGCAGTACTTC

J gene: TRBJ1-6
V gene: TRBV5-6
clone size: few
D gene: TRBD1
CDR3 protein: CASSLDPGQGNSPLHF
CDR3 DNA: TGTGCCAGCAGCTTGGACCCGGGACAGGGTAATTCACCCCTCCACTTT

J gene: TRBJ2-1
V gene: TRBV11-2
clone size: .
D gene: TRBD1
CDR3 protein: CASSLAGRGSYNEQFF
CDR3 DNA: TGTGCCAGCAGCTTAGCTGGCAGGGGGTCCTACAATGAGCAGTTCTTC

J gene: TRBJ1-1
V gene: TRBV28
clone size: .
D gene: .
CDR3 protein: CASSHRTVNTEAFF
CDR3 DNA: TGTGCCAGCAGCCACCGGACAGTGAACACTGAAGCTTTCTTT

J gene: TRBJ1-5
V gene: TRBV10-1
clone size: .
D gene: .
CDR3 protein: CASSERLNQPQHF
CDR3 DNA: TGCGCCAGCAGTGAACGGTTAAATCAGCCCCAGCATTTT